This TCR beta chain was recorded in a study of vaccination and CD4 T cells after COVID-19. Study in general: Subjects got two shots of BNT162b2 or mRNA-1273 vaccine.

In its sample, this clonotype is large. Its target is unknown. Sequenced with the Oncomine TCR Beta short-read assay was DNA taken from cultured CD4+ T cells. One entry per CDR3 protein, called by TCRdb with MiXCR from the PCR reads. Here the sample spans under 11,000 distinct CDR3 sequences, about two fifths being singletons. J gave up 4 bases and V 6 bases, and 10 bases lay outside the gene matches. CDR3 length equals 15 residues. Germline CDR1 and CDR2: DFQATT and SNEGSKA (reference sequence). Documented treatment: roughly ten-day PBMC culture with coronavirus spike peptide pools or control peptides (ViraFEST assay).

The specimen was CD4+ T cells from blood, cultured in vitro. The V gene is TRBV20-1, the J gene TRBJ1-5; 9 bases are a match to TRBD1. The TCR originated in a human donor who had recovered from COVID-19. CDR3: CSADRGRTWNQPQHF. The CDR3 DNA sequence: TGCAGTGCCGACAGGGGGAGGACTTGGAATCAGCCCCAGCATTTT.